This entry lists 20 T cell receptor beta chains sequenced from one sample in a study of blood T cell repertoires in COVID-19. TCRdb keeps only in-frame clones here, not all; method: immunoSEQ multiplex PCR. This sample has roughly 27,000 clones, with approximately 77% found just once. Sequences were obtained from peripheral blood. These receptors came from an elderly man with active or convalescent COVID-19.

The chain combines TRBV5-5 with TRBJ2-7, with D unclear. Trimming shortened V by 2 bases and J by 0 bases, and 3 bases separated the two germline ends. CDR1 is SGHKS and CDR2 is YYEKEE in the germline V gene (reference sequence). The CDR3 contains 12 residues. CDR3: CASSFVSYEQYF. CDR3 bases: TGTGCCAGCAGCTTCGTCTCCTACGAGCAGTACTTC.

DNA for the CDR3: TGTGCCAGCAGCTTTCCCCTTTCCCTCAAGGTAGACGGGTCGGACACCGGGGAGCTGTTTTTT. This gives the protein CASSFPLSLKVDGSDTGELFF. This chain joins TRBV7-8 and TRBJ2-2, with D hard to call. V lost 3 bases, J lost 3 bases, and 29 bases lay in between. Germline CDR1 is SGHVS and CDR2 is FQNEAQ. This CDR3 contains 21 residues.

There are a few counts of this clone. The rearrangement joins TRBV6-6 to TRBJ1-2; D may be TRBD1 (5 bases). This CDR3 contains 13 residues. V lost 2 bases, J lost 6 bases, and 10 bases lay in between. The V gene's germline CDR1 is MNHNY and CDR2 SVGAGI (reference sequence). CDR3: CASSYRAGNGYTF. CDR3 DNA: TGTGCCAGCAGTTACCGGGCAGGGAATGGCTACACCTTC.

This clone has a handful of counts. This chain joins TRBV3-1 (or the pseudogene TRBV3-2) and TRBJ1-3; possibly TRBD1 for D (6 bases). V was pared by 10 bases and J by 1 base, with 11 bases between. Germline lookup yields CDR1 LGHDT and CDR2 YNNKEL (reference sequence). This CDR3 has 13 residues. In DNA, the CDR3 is TGTGCCACCGGGACATCATCTGGAAACACCATATATTTT. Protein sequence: CATGTSSGNTIYF.

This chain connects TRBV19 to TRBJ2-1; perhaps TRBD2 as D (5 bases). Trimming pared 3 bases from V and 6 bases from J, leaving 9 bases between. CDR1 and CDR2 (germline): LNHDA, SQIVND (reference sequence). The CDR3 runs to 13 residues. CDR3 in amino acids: CASSIVGSNEQFF. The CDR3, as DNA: TGTGCCAGTAGTATTGTAGGGAGCAATGAGCAGTTCTTC.

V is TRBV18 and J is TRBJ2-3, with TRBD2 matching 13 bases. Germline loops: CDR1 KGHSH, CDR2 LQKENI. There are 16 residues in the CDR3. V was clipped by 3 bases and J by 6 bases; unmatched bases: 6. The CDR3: CASSPTSGGAVDTQYF. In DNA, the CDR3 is TGTGCCAGCTCACCCACTAGCGGGGGGGCAGTGGATACGCAGTATTTT.

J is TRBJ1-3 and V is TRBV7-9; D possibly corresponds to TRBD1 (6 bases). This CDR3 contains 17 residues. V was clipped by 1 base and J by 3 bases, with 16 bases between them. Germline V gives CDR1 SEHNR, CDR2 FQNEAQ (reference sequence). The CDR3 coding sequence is TGTGCCAGCAGCTTAGGGCGTGGGGGCTTAAGTGGAAACACCATATATTTT. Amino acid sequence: CASSLGRGGLSGNTIYF.

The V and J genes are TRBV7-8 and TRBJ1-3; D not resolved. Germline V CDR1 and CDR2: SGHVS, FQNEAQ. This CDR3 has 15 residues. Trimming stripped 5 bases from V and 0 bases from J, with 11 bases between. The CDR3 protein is CASSPTFPSGNTIYF. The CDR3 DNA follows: TGTGCCAGCAGCCCGACATTTCCCTCTGGAAACACCATATATTTT.

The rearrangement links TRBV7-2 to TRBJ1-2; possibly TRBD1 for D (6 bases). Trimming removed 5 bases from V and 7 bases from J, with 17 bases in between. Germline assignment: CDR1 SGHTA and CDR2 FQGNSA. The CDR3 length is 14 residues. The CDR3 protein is CASSPLQGHGGYTF. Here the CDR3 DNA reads TGTGCCAGCAGCCCCCTACAGGGACACGGTGGCTACACCTTC.

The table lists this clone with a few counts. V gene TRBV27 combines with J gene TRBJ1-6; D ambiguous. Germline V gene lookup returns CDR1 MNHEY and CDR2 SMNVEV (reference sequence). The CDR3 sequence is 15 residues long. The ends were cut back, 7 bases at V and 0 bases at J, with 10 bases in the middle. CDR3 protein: CASKLGNSYNSPLHF. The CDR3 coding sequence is TGTGCCAGCAAACTAGGAAACTCCTATAATTCACCCCTCCACTTT.

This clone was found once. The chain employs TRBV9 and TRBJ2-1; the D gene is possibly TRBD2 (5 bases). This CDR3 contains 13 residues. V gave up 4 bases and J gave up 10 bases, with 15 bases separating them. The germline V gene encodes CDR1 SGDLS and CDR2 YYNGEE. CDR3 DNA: TGTGCCAGCAGCCCCACTAGAATTAGCGAGCAGTTCTTC. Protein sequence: CASSPTRISEQFF.

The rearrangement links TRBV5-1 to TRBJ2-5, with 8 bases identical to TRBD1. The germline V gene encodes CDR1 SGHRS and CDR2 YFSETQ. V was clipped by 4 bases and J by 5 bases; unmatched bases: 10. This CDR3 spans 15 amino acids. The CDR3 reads CASSPRTGTGETQYF. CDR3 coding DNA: TGCGCCAGCAGCCCCCGGACAGGGACGGGGGAGACCCAGTACTTC.

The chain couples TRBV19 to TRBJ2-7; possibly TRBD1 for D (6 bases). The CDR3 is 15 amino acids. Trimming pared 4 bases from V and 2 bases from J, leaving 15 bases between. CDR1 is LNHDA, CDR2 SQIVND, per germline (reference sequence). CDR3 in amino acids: CASSTGSQGTYEQYF. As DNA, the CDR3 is TGTGCCAGTAGTACGGGAAGCCAGGGGACCTACGAGCAGTACTTC.

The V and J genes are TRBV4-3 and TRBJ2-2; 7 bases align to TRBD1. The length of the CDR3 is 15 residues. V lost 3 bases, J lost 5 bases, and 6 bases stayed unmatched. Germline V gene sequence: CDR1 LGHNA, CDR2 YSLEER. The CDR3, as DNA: TGCGCCAGCAGCCAGGGGACAGACGGAACCGGGGAGCTGTTTTTT. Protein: CASSQGTDGTGELFF.

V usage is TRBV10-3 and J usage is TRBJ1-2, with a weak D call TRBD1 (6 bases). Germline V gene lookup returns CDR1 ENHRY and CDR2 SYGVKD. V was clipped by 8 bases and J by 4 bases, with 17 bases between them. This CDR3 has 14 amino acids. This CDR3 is CAIGLQGSGYGYTF. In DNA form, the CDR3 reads TGTGCCATCGGCCTACAGGGTTCTGGCTATGGCTACACCTTC.

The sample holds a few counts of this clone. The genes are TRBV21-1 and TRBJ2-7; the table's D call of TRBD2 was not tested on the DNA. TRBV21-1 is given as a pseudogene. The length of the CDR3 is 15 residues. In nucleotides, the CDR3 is TGTGCCAGCAGCAAAGGGCTAGGAAGCCCCTACGAGCAGTACTTC. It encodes CASSKGLGSPYEQYF.

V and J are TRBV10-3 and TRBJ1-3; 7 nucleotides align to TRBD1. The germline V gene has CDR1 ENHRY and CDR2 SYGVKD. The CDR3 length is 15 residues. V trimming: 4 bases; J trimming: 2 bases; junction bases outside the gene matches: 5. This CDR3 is CAISARQGAGNTIYF. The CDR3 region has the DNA TGTGCCATCAGTGCTCGACAGGGAGCTGGAAACACCATATATTTT.

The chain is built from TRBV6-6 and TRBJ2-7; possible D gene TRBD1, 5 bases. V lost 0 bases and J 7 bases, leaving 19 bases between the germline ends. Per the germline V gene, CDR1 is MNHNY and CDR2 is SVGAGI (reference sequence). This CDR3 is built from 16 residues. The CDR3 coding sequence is TGTGCCAGCAGTTACTCGACAGTTAACTACCCCAAAGAGCAGTACTTC. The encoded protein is CASSYSTVNYPKEQYF.

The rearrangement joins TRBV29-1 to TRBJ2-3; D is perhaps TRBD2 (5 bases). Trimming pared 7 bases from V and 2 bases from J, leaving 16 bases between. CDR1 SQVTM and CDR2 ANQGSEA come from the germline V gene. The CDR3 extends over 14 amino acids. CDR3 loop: CSGLGDKLTDTQYF. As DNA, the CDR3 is TGCAGCGGTCTCGGGGATAAACTCACAGATACGCAGTATTTT.

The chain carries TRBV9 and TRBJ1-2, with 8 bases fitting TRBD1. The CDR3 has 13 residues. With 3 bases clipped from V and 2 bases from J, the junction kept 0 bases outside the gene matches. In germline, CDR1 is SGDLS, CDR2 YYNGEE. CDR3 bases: TGTGCCAGCAGCGGACAGGGGAACTATGGCTACACCTTC. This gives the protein CASSGQGNYGYTF.